The clone carrying this T cell receptor (beta chain) turned up a few times. The antigen remains unidentified. This specimen belongs to a study of T cells after yellow fever vaccination. Study as a whole: Preparing low-cell-number fractions relied on SMART-Seq v4 Ultra Low Input. Overall study results and limits: Few clonotypes appeared in both CD4 and CD8 compartments. FACS-sorted repertoires could harbor abundant contaminating bulk-population clonotypes.

In making TCR cDNA, 5'RACE template switching added a universal primer site and UMIs to it. In TCRdb, the 5' RACE reads were re-called with MiXCR into one record per CDR3 protein. This sample has 300,000 to 350,000 distinct CDR3 sequences, with about 4% found just once. V gave up 0 bases and J gave up 8 bases, with 14 bases separating them. Per the germline V gene, CDR1 is MGHRA and CDR2 is YSYEKL. This CDR3 comprises 15 residues. The sequence was collected from a man between 18 and 35 years old who received the YFV17D yellow fever vaccine. This chain links TRBV4-1 with TRBJ2-1; a possible D gene is TRBD1 (6 bases). The material sequenced was PBMCs, taken 5 days after the yellow fever booster vaccination. Here the CDR3 reads CASSQDSPAGDEQFF. The CDR3 region has the DNA TGCGCCAGCAGCCAAGATTCCCCCGCAGGGGATGAGCAGTTCTTC.